Each of the 2 T cell receptor beta chains below was sequenced from the same sample in a study of identical twins. TCRdb re-derived calls from the 5' RACE reads in MiXCR, one entry per CDR3 protein. Of 1.5 million to 2 million distinct CDR3 sequences listed, less than 35% were seen once; the top ten hold under 0.35%. Sample: cord blood. The receptor source for this set is a newborn girl in good health.

This chain uses TRBV7-6 with TRBJ2-1; D assignment may be TRBD1 or TRBD2 (7 bases each). This CDR3 has 16 residues. Trimming shortened V by 8 bases and J by 1 base, and 18 bases separated the two germline ends. The germline V gene encodes CDR1 SGHVS and CDR2 FNYEAQ. The chain's CDR3 is CASVTRGGTSYNEQFF. CDR3 DNA sequence: TGTGCCAGCGTAACCAGGGGGGGAACTTCCTACAATGAGCAGTTCTTC.

This clonotype was seen a handful of times. The chain links TRBV4-2 to TRBJ2-5; D is unclear. Judging by the DNA end, TRBJ2-1 fits better; the J call may be wrong. This CDR3 spans 16 amino acids. The germline V gene has CDR1 LGHNA and CDR2 YNFKEQ. Here the CDR3 DNA reads TGTGCCAGCAGCCGACAAACAGTATTATCTAAAGAGACCCAGTTCTTC. Its protein is CASSRQTVLSKETQFF.